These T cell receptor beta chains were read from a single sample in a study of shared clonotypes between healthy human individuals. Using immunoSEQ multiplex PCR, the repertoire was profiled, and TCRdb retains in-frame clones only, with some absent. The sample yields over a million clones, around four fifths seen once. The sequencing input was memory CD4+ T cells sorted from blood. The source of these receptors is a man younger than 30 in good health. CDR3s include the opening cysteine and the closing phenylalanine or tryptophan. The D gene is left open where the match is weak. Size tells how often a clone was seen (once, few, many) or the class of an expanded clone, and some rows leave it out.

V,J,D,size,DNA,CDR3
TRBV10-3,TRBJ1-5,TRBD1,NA,TGTGCCATCAGTTCCGGGACAGGGGGCCTGGGCAATCAGCCCCAGCATTTT,CAISSGTGGLGNQPQHF
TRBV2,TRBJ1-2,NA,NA,TGTGCCAGCAGTGAGCACAGGGAGGATGGCTACACCTTC,CASSEHREDGYTF
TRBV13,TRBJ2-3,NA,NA,TGTGCCAGCAGCTCGGGACGGTTGACGGGAGTGACCACAGATACGCAGTATTTT,CASSSGRLTGVTTDTQYF
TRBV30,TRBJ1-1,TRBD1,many,TGTGCCTGGAGTGGGGACAGGGGTGAAGCTTTCTTT,CAWSGDRGEAFF
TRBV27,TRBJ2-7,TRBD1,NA,TGTGCCAGCAACGCCAGACAGGGGGCCTACGAGCAGTACTTC,CASNARQGAYEQYF
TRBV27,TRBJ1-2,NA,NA,TGTGCCAGCCTAATCGGGGGGAGCTACACCTTC,CASLIGGSYTF
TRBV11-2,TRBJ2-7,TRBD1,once,TGTGCCAGCAGCTCTGGGACAGGCACCTACGAGCAGTACTTC,CASSSGTGTYEQYF
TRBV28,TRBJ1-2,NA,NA,TGTGCCAGCACCCTCAGGGGTTTTGGCTACACCTTC,CASTLRGFGYTF
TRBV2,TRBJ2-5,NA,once,TGTGCCAGCAGTAGAGGGCAAGAGACCCAGTACTTC,CASSRGQETQYF
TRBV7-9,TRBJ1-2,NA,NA,TGTGCCAGCAGCTTACAGGGTGGAGGCTATGGCTACACCTTC,CASSLQGGGYGYTF
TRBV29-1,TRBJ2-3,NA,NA,TGCAGCGTTTGGACTCCGGGAGATACGCAGTATTTT,CSVWTPGDTQYF
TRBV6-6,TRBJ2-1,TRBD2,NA,TGTGCCAGCAATCCGGGAGGGCCCGGGGAGCAGTTCTTC,CASNPGGPGEQFF
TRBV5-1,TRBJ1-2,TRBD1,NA,TGCGCCAGCAGCGAACAGGGGCCTCCGGATGGCTACACCTTC,CASSEQGPPDGYTF
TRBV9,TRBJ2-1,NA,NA,TGTGCCAGCAGCGTAGGGTCTAGCTCCTACAATGAGCAGTTCTTC,CASSVGSSSYNEQFF
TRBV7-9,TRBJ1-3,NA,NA,TGTGCCAGCAACCGACAAGTCTCTGGAAACACCATATATTTT,CASNRQVSGNTIYF
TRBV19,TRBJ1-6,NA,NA,TGTGCCAGTACCCGGGACCGTTTTTCACCCCTCCACTTT,CASTRDRFSPLHF
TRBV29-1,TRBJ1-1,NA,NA,TGCAGCGTTACGGGGCGGGGGAACACTGAAGCTTTCTTT,CSVTGRGNTEAFF
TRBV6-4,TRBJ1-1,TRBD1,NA,TGTGCCAGCAGTGACTCTCGGGGGGGACAGGGCTGGAACACTGAAGCTTTCTTT,CASSDSRGGQGWNTEAFF
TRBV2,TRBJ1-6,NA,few,TGTGCCAGTTCGCAGAGCTCCTATAATTCACCCCTCCACTTT,CASSQSSYNSPLHF
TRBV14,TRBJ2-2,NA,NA,TGTGCCAGCAGCCAAGATCGAGGGACAATGAACACCGGGGAGCTGTTTTTT,CASSQDRGTMNTGELFF
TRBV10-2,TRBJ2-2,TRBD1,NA,TGCGCCAGCAGTGTCAGGGGGCTCACCGGGGAGCTGTTTTTT,CASSVRGLTGELFF
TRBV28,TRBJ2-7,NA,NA,TGTGCCAGCAGTTTATCTGCACTTATCTCCTACGAGCAGTACTTC,CASSLSALISYEQYF
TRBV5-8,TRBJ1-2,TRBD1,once,TGTGCCAGCAGCCCCTGGGGCGGGACAGGGACCTATGGCTACACCTTC,CASSPWGGTGTYGYTF
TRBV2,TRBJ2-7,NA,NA,TGTGCCAGCAGCGCCACTAGCTACGAGCAGTACTTC,CASSATSYEQYF